A single sample gave rise to the 30 T cell receptor beta chains below, sequenced in a study of T cells after somatic rescue of genetic block. Using immunoSEQ multiplex PCR, the repertoire was profiled, and TCRdb retains in-frame clones only, with some absent. The repertoire has around 100,000 clones, 85% to 95% of them found once; the top ten carry approximately 1.4%. Sample: peripheral blood mononuclear cells (PBMCs). These receptors all come from a woman aged 18 to 35.

This clone was seen only a few times. The CDR3 coding sequence is TGTGCCTGGAGTGTTAGTCAGGGGGTGACTGAAGCTTTCTTT. It yields the protein CAWSVSQGVTEAFF. The rearrangement joins TRBV30 to TRBJ1-1; 7 bases align to TRBD1. CDR1 is GTSNPN, CDR2 SVGIG, per germline (reference sequence). The CDR3 loop spans 14 amino acids. The V gene end was trimmed by 0 bases and the J gene end by 5 bases; junction bases not matched to a gene: 6.

CDR3 sequence: CASSGRGDGSNEKLFF. As DNA, the CDR3 is TGCGCCAGCTCTGGGCGGGGGGACGGATCTAATGAAAAACTGTTTTTT. This chain connects TRBV10-1 to TRBJ1-4; D is possibly TRBD1 (5 bases). CDR1 WNHNN and CDR2 SYGVQD come from the germline V gene (reference sequence). CDR3 length: 16 amino acids. Trimming removed 8 bases at V and 3 bases at J, with 19 bases between.

The V call is TRBV4-1, the J call TRBJ1-1; the match to TRBD1 covers 12 bases. V trimming: 3 bases; J trimming: 7 bases; junction bases outside the gene matches: 6. The length of the CDR3 is 15 residues. Germline V gene lookup returns CDR1 MGHRA and CDR2 YSYEKL. The CDR3: CASSQQGQGADEAFF. As DNA, the CDR3 is TGCGCCAGCAGCCAGCAGGGACAGGGGGCTGATGAAGCTTTCTTT.

V gene TRBV7-3 combines with J gene TRBJ2-2, with a tentative D call TRBD2 (5 bases). V lost 6 bases to trimming and J lost 8 bases, with 7 bases between them. This CDR3 is 11 amino acids long. Germline CDR1 is SGHTA and CDR2 is FQGTGA. CDR3 sequence (DNA): TGTGCCAGCAGGGGGAGTGGGGAGCTGTTTTTT. This translates into CASRGSGELFF. The whole variable domain, filled in from reference TRBV7-3 and TRBJ2-2, reads GAGVSQTPSNKVTEKGKYVELRCDPISGHTALYWYRQSLGQGPEFLIYFQGTGAADDSGLPNDRFFAVRPEGSVSTLKIQRTERGDSAVYLCASRGSGELFFGEGSRLTVL.

The chain uses TRBV19 and TRBJ1-2; no clear D gene. CDR1 LNHDA and CDR2 SQIVND come from the germline V gene (reference sequence). Trimming left V 6 bases short and J 8 bases short, with 13 bases between. The CDR3 is 12 amino acids. The CDR3 DNA reads as TGTGCCAGTAGAGGCCGTCCGGGAGGCTACACCTTC. Residues: CASRGRPGGYTF. Combining the CDR3 with reference TRBV19 and TRBJ1-2 gives the whole variable domain DGGITQSPKYLFRKEGQNVTLSCEQNLNHDAMYWYRQDPGQGLRLIYYSQIVNDFQKGDIAEGYSVSREKKESFPLTVTSAQKNPTAFYLCASRGRPGGYTFGSGTRLTVV.

This clone was seen just once. This sequence joins TRBV19 and TRBJ1-5, with 10 bases identical to TRBD1. The CDR3 loop spans 15 amino acids. With 5 bases clipped from V and 4 bases from J, the junction kept 5 bases outside the gene matches. Germline lookup yields CDR1 LNHDA and CDR2 SQIVND (reference sequence). The CDR3 region is CASSLDRGLNQPQHF. CDR3 DNA: TGTGCCAGTAGTCTCGACAGGGGGCTAAATCAGCCCCAGCATTTT.

The chain employs TRBV6-6 and TRBJ2-7; 9 nucleotides agree with TRBD1. Unmatched junction bases numbered 2, after V lost 5 bases and J lost 0 bases. Germline assignment: CDR1 MNHNY and CDR2 SVGAGI (reference sequence). The CDR3 runs 14 residues. CDR3 region: CASSGTGSSYEQYF. For the CDR3, the DNA is TGTGCCAGCAGTGGGACAGGGAGCTCCTACGAGCAGTACTTC.

CDR3 sequence reads: CASTPGGNGYTF. The CDR3 DNA follows: TGTGCCAGCACTCCCGGGGGCAATGGCTACACCTTC. This chain connects TRBV28 to TRBJ1-2, with a weak D call TRBD1 (6 bases). Trimming removed 7 bases from V and 6 bases from J, with 12 bases in between. Germline V gives CDR1 MDHEN, CDR2 SYDVKM. The CDR3 is made up of 12 amino acids.

J is TRBJ2-7 and V is TRBV11-1, with 10 bases lining up with TRBD1. The CDR3 consists of 16 residues. V lost 4 bases, J lost 0 bases, and 6 bases stayed unmatched. The germline V gene encodes CDR1 SGHAT and CDR2 FQDESV (reference sequence). CDR3 residues: CASSWAGDRGSYEQYF. The CDR3 region has the DNA TGTGCCAGCAGCTGGGCAGGGGACAGGGGCTCCTACGAGCAGTACTTC.

The chain carries TRBV9 and TRBJ2-1, with 7 nucleotides matching TRBD2. This CDR3 is built from 16 residues. Per germline, CDR1 SGDLS and CDR2 YYNGEE. The V gene end was trimmed by 0 bases and the J gene end by 2 bases; junction bases not matched to a gene: 5. The CDR3 nucleotides read TGTGCCAGCAGCGTAGCGCACGGGGGGACCTACAATGAGCAGTTCTTC. Translated: CASSVAHGGTYNEQFF.

J is TRBJ1-1 and V is TRBV10-3, with D hard to call. Germline V CDR1 and CDR2: ENHRY, SYGVKD. Trimming stripped 2 bases from V and 3 bases from J, with 7 bases between. CDR3 size: 13 residues. The CDR3 reads CAISEGSYTEAFF. Written as DNA, the CDR3 is TGTGCCATCAGTGAGGGCAGCTACACTGAAGCTTTCTTT.

The DNA of the CDR3 is TGTGCCAGCAGTACCCAGGGACAGAGGAAAGAAAAACTGTTTTTT. Its translation: CASSTQGQRKEKLFF. The chain uses TRBV2 and TRBJ1-4, with 7 nucleotides matching TRBD1. V was clipped by 5 bases and J by 8 bases; unmatched bases: 11. Germline CDR1 and CDR2: SNHLY and FYNNEI. This CDR3 is 15 amino acids long.

The chain has TRBV6-5 and TRBJ1-2, with 7 bases fitting TRBD1. CDR3 length equals 14 residues. The germline CDR1 and CDR2 sequences are MNHEY and SVGAGI. The junction had 3 bases not matched to a gene; V was cut back by 1 base and J by 4 bases. For the CDR3, the DNA is TGTGCCAGCAGTTACTGGGGACAGTCCTATGGCTACACCTTC. Protein: CASSYWGQSYGYTF.

This chain joins TRBV2 and TRBJ2-7; D gene uncertain. Deletions cut 7 bases from V and 0 bases from J, with 10 bases between. The CDR3 runs 13 residues. Germline CDR1 SNHLY, CDR2 FYNNEI. This chain's CDR3 is CASIGISSYEQYF. In DNA, the CDR3 is TGTGCCAGCATTGGTATTAGCTCCTACGAGCAGTACTTC.

Only one count was recorded for this clone. J is TRBJ2-5 and V is TRBV19; weak D call: TRBD2 (6 bases). Germline loops: CDR1 LNHDA, CDR2 SQIVND (reference sequence). This CDR3 spans 12 amino acids. The V end lost 7 bases, the J end lost 5 bases, and 11 bases lay between the germline ends. CDR3 DNA sequence: TGTGCCAGTAATGGGGCGGGGGAGACCCAGTACTTC. Translation: CASNGAGETQYF.

The genes are TRBV14 and TRBJ1-6, with 7 nucleotides matching TRBD1. Germline CDR1 is SGHDN and CDR2 is FVKESK. V trimming: 4 bases; J trimming: 8 bases; junction bases outside the gene matches: 8. The CDR3 sequence is 15 residues long. CDR3 in DNA: TGTGCCAGCAGCCCCCCGACAGGGTCTCATTCACCCCTCCACTTT. Protein product: CASSPPTGSHSPLHF.

The chain has TRBV7-3 and TRBJ2-3; no reliable D call. CDR1 and CDR2 (germline): SGHTA, FQGTGA. V lost 1 base and J 6 bases, leaving 11 bases between the germline ends. This CDR3 has 14 residues. CDR3 nucleotide sequence: TGTGCCAGCAGCTTAAGCTCCCTTACCGATACGCAGTATTTT. It translates to CASSLSSLTDTQYF.

The V call is TRBV30, the J call TRBJ1-2; TRBD1 might be the D (5 bases). V lost 8 bases and J 4 bases, leaving 17 bases between the germline ends. The CDR3 runs 13 residues. Germline CDR1 and CDR2: GTSNPN and SVGIG (reference sequence). In DNA form, the CDR3 reads TGTGCCCTGGCCTGGGGCAGCATCTATGGCTACACCTTC. Translation: CALAWGSIYGYTF.

Only one count was recorded for this clone. The chain is built from TRBV5-6 and TRBJ2-7; TRBD1 matches at 8 bases. This CDR3 has 13 residues. Germline V gene data show CDR1 as SGHDT and CDR2 as YYEEEE. The junction had 7 bases not matched to a gene; V was cut back by 4 bases and J by 7 bases. CDR3 coding DNA: TGTGCCAGCAGCGTTAGGGACAGGACAGAGCAGTACTTC. The encoded protein is CASSVRDRTEQYF.

The V call is TRBV4-3, the J call TRBJ2-5; 10 positions match TRBD1. The length of the CDR3 is 15 residues. The junction had 7 bases not matched to a gene; V was cut back by 4 bases and J by 5 bases. Germline V gives CDR1 LGHNA, CDR2 YSLEER. The CDR3 DNA follows: TGCGCCAGCAGCCGGGGACAGGGGATAGGGGAGACCCAGTACTTC. Amino acids: CASSRGQGIGETQYF.

The chain couples TRBV18 to TRBJ2-3; D is possibly TRBD1 (6 bases). The CDR3 contains 17 residues. The V gene lost 9 bases and the J gene lost 2 bases, with 24 bases spanning the gap. Germline V lookup: CDR1 KGHSH, CDR2 LQKENI. DNA of the CDR3: TGTGCCAGTTCAACGATTGCAGGGGCCCGGACCACAGATACGCAGTATTTT. Its translation: CASSTIAGARTTDTQYF.

Only one count was recorded for this clone. This sequence joins TRBV11-3 and TRBJ1-1; D remains unclear. Germline-derived CDR1 and CDR2 are SGHNT and YENEEA. The CDR3 has 14 residues. V lost 1 base and J 5 bases, leaving 11 bases between the germline ends. This CDR3 is CASSLGPKATEAFF. The CDR3 nucleotides read TGTGCCAGCAGCTTAGGTCCGAAGGCGACTGAAGCTTTCTTT.

The V gene is TRBV10-3, the J gene TRBJ1-1; D possibly corresponds to TRBD1 (6 bases). This CDR3 has 15 residues. The V gene's germline CDR1 is ENHRY and CDR2 SYGVKD. The germline V and J ends were trimmed by 1 base and 1 base, with 10 bases remaining between them. CDR3 sequence: CAISEFGGPNTEAFF. CDR3 coding DNA: TGTGCCATCAGTGAGTTTGGGGGGCCGAACACTGAAGCTTTCTTT.

CDR3 bases: TGCGCCAGCAGCCGTTTACAGGGGGCGTCAGCCAAAAACATTCAGTACTTC. Translation: CASSRLQGASAKNIQYF. The chain couples TRBV5-1 to TRBJ2-4; TRBD1 matches at 9 bases. CDR3 size: 17 residues. Germline V gene sequence: CDR1 SGHRS, CDR2 YFSETQ. V lost 4 bases and J lost 0; bases outside the gene matches: 8.

The J gene is TRBJ1-6, the V gene TRBV19; TRBD1 agrees at 8 bases. Germline CDR1 LNHDA, CDR2 SQIVND (reference sequence). With V trimmed by 4 bases and J by 8 bases, 7 bases remained unmatched. The CDR3 loop spans 15 amino acids. The CDR3 sequence is CASSTGGGGHSPLHF. The CDR3 nucleotides are TGTGCCAGTAGTACAGGGGGCGGCGGGCATTCACCCCTCCACTTT. Combining the CDR3 with reference TRBV19 and TRBJ1-6 gives the whole variable domain DGGITQSPKYLFRKEGQNVTLSCEQNLNHDAMYWYRQDPGQGLRLIYYSQIVNDFQKGDIAEGYSVSREKKESFPLTVTSAQKNPTAFYLCASSTGGGGHSPLHFGNGTRLTVT.

The chain employs TRBV5-4 and TRBJ2-7; TRBD2 is a possible D gene (6 bases). The CDR3 runs to 14 residues. Germline V CDR1 and CDR2: SGHNT, YYREEE (reference sequence). V lost 4 bases and J lost 0, with 11 bases in between. The CDR3 DNA reads as TGTGCCAGCAGCGCGGGACGGAGCTCCTACGAGCAGTACTTC. Protein sequence: CASSAGRSSYEQYF.

The chain recombines TRBV15 with TRBJ2-3; 10 bases align to TRBD2. V shed 3 bases, J shed 5 bases, and the junction held 5 bases outside the gene matches. CDR3 length: 15 residues. Germline CDR1 and CDR2: LNHNV and YYDKDF (reference sequence). CDR3: CATSSSGGGLDTQYF. The CDR3 region has the DNA TGTGCCACCAGCAGCAGCGGGGGGGGTTTAGATACGCAGTATTTT. The full variable domain, in which reference TRBV15 and TRBJ2-3 provide the parts outside the CDR3, is DAMVIQNPRYQVTQFGKPVTLSCSQTLNHNVMYWYQQKSSQAPKLLFHYYDKDFNNEADTPDNFQSRRPNTSFCFLDIRSPGLGDTAMYLCATSSSGGGLDTQYFGPGTRLTVL.

Turning to this clone: Other DNA sequences in this specimen translate into the identical CDR3. CDR3: CASSDSGYGYTF. CDR3 sequence (DNA): TGTGCCAGCAGTGACTCGGGATATGGCTACACCTTC. This chain uses TRBV6-4 with TRBJ1-2, with D hard to call. The CDR3 is made up of 12 amino acids. The V and J ends lost 0 bases and 5 bases respectively, with 4 bases between them. The germline gives CDR1 MRHNA, CDR2 SNTAGT.

The chain employs TRBV6-1 and TRBJ1-5, with 9 bases fitting TRBD1. There are 16 residues in the CDR3. Germline-derived CDR1 and CDR2 are MNHNS and SASEGT. Trimming removed 3 bases from V and 4 bases from J; junction bases left unmatched: 7. The CDR3 nucleotides are TGTGCCAGCAGTGACCTGCCGGGACAGGGAAATCAGCCCCAGCATTTT. This encodes CASSDLPGQGNQPQHF.

J is TRBJ1-6 and V is TRBV27; no clear D gene. CDR3 length: 14 amino acids. Germline-derived CDR1 and CDR2 are MNHEY and SMNVEV (reference sequence). V lost 9 bases, J lost 5 bases, and 14 bases lay in between. Written as DNA, the CDR3 is TGTGCCAGTACACCTACGACCCATAATTCACCCCTCCACTTT. It translates to CASTPTTHNSPLHF.